This T cell receptor beta chain was recovered during a study of blood T cell repertoires in COVID-19. As for the study in general: The study drew acute and convalescent COVID-19 samples from the United States, Italy and Spain. T cells, B-cell-depleted T cells, or PBMCs supplied cDNA or gDNA.

In germline, CDR1 is MNHEY, CDR2 SMNVEV (reference sequence). The CDR3 contains 14 residues. V lost 4 bases and J lost 5, with 13 bases in between. Per the authors' pipeline: Cell counts per sample came from amplifying reference gene primers. TCRdb keeps only in-frame clones here, not all; method: immunoSEQ multiplex PCR. Clone size and V and J calls were adopted from that table, with D and trimming inferred from the DNA. The table includes 150,000 to 200,000 clones, roughly 88% detected once. The V call is TRBV27, the J call TRBJ2-3; D uncertain. The material sequenced was peripheral blood. The TCR was taken from a woman under 40 with acute or convalescent COVID-19. This CDR3 is CASSSRSPRDTQYF. The CDR3 DNA reads as TGTGCCAGCAGTTCCAGGTCCCCGCGAGATACGCAGTATTTT.